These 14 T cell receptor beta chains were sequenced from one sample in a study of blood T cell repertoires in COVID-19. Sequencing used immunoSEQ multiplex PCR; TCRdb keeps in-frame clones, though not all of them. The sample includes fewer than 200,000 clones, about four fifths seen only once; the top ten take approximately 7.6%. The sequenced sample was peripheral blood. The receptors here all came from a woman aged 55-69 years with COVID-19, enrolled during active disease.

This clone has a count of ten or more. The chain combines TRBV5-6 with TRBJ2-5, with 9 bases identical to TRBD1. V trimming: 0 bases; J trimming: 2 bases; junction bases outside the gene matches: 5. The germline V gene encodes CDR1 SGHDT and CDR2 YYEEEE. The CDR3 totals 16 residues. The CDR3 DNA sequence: TGTGCCAGCAGCTTGGATAGGACAGGGGCTCAAGAGACCCAGTACTTC. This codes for CASSLDRTGAQETQYF.

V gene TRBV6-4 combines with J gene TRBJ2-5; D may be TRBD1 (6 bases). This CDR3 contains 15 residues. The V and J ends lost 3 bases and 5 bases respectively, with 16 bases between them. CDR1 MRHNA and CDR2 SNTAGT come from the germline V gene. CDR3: CASSEQKGGRETQYF. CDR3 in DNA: TGTGCCAGCAGTGAACAAAAAGGGGGTCGGGAGACCCAGTACTTC.

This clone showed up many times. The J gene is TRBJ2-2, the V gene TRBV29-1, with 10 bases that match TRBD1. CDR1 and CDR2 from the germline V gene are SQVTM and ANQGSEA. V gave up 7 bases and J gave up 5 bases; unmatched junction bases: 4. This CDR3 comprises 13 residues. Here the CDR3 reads CSARTGGTGELFF. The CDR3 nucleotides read TGCAGCGCCCGGACAGGGGGAACCGGGGAGCTGTTTTTT.

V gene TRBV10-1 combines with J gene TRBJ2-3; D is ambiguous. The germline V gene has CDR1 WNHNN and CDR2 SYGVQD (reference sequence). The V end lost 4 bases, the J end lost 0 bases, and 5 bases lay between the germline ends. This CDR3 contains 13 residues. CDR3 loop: CASSGQSTDTQYF. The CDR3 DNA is TGCGCCAGCAGTGGACAAAGCACAGATACGCAGTATTTT.

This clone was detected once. The CDR3 sequence: CSASSGEELYNEQFF. As DNA, the CDR3 is TGCAGTGCGAGTAGCGGGGAGGAGCTCTACAATGAGCAGTTCTTC. This chain connects TRBV20-1 to TRBJ2-1, with 8 bases that match TRBD2. V lost 6 bases, J lost 3 bases, and 10 bases stayed unmatched. The CDR3 totals 15 residues. CDR1 is DFQATT, CDR2 SNEGSKA, per germline (reference sequence).

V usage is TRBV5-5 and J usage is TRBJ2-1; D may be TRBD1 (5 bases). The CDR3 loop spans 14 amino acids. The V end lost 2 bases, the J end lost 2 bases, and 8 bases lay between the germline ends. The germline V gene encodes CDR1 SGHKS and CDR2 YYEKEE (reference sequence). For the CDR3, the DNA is TGTGCCAGCAGCTTTACAGGCGCCTACAATGAGCAGTTCTTC. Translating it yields CASSFTGAYNEQFF.

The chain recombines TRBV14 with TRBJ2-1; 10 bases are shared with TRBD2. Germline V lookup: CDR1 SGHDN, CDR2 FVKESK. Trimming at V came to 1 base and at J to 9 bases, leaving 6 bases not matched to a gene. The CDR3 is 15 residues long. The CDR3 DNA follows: TGTGCCAGCAGCCAAGGTGGACTAGCGGTCACTGAGCAGTTCTTC. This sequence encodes CASSQGGLAVTEQFF.

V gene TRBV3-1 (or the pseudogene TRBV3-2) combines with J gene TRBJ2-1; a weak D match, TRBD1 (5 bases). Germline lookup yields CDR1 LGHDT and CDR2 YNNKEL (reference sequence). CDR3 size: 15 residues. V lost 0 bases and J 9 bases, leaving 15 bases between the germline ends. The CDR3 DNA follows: TGTGCCAGCAGCCAAGAGAGCCTTCCTGGGGCTGAGCAGTTCTTC. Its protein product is CASSQESLPGAEQFF.

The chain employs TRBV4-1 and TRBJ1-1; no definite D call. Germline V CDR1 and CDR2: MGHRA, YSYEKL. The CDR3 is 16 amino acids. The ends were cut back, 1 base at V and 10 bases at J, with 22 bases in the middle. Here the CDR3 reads CASSQAVEAALSRAFF. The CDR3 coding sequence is TGCGCCAGCAGCCAAGCCGTCGAGGCAGCCTTAAGTCGAGCTTTCTTT.

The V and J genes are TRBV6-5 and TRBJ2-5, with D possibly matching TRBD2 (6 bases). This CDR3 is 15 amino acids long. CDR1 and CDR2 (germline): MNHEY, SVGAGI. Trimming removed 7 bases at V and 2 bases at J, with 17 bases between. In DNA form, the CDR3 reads TGTGCCAGCACCCCATGGCGGGGCGTGCAAGAGACCCAGTACTTC. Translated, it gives CASTPWRGVQETQYF.

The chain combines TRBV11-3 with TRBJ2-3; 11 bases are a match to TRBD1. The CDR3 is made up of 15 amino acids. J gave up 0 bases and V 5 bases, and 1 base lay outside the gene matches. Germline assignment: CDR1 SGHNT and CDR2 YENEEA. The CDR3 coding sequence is TGTGCCAGCAGCAGGACAGGGGGCAGCACAGATACGCAGTATTTT. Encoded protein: CASSRTGGSTDTQYF.

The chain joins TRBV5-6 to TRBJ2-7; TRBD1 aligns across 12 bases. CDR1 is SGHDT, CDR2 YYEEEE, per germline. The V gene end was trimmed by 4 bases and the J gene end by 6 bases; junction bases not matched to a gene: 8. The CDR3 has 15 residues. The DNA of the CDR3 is TGTGCCAGCAGCCTGGCGGGGACAGGGGGCCGCGAGCAGTACGTC. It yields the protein CASSLAGTGGREQYV.

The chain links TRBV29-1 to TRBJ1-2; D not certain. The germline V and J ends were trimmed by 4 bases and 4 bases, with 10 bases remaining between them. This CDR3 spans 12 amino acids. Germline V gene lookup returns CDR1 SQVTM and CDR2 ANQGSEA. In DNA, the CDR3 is TGCAGCGTTGTTTCCACACCCTATGGCTACACCTTC. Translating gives CSVVSTPYGYTF.

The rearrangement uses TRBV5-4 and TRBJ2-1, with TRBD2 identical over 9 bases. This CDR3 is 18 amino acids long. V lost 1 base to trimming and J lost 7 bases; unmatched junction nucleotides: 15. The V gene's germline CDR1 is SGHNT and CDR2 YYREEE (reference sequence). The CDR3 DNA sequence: TGTGCCAGCAGCTTGATTGGGGCGGGGATTACTAGCGGGAATGAGCAGTTCTTC. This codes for CASSLIGAGITSGNEQFF.